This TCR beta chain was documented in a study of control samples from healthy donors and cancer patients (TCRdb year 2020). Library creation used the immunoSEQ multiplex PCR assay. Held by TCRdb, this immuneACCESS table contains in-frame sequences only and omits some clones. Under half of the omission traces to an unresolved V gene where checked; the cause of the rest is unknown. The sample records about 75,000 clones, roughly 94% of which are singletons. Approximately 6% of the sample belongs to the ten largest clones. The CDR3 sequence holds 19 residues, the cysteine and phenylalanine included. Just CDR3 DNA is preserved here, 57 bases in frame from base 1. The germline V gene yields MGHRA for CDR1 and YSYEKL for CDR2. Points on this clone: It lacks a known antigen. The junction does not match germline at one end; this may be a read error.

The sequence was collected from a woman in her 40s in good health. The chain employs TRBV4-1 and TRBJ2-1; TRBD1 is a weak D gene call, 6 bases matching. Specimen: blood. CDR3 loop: CASSQDRSLLMASYNEQFF. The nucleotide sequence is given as TGCGCCAGCAGTCAAGACAGGAGTCTACTAATGGCGTCCTACAATGAGCAGTTCTTC.